This TCR beta chain is drawn from a study of blood T cell repertoires in COVID-19. Study details: Specimens from acute and convalescent COVID-19 originated in the United States, Italy and Spain. Sample material is recorded as cDNA or gDNA derived from T cells, B-cell-depleted T cells, or PBMCs.

Participant reports of clinical history set cohort assignment. The data were produced by immunoSEQ multiplex PCR, yet TCRdb's version contains in-frame clones alone and is incomplete. The sample lists a few hundred thousand clones, roughly 88% occurring once. Germline V CDR1 and CDR2: MNHEY, SVGEGT. V lost 6 bases to trimming and J lost 2 bases; unmatched junction nucleotides: 10. The CDR3 covers 18 residues. The chain recombines TRBV6-2 or TRBV6-3 with TRBJ2-3; TRBD2 aligns across 14 bases. The sample comprised PBMCs or T cells enriched from blood (not recorded which). The sequence derives from a woman in her 30s who had recovered from COVID-19. In DNA form, the CDR3 reads TGTGCCAGCAGCCTCCGACTAGCGGGGGGGGAACTCACAGATACGCAGTATTTT. Translated: CASSLRLAGGELTDTQYF.